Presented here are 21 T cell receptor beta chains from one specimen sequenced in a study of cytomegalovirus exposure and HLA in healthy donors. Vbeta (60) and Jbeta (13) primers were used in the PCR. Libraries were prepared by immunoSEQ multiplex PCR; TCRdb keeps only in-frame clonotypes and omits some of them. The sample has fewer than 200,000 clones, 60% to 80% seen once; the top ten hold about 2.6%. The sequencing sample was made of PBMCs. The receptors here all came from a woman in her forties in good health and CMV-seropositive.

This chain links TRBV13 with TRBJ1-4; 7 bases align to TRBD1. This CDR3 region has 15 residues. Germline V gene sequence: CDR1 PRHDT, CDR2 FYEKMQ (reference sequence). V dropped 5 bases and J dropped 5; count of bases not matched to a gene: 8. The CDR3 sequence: CASSAGDRGNEKLFF. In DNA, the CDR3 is TGTGCCAGCAGCGCCGGGGACAGAGGAAATGAAAAACTGTTTTTT.

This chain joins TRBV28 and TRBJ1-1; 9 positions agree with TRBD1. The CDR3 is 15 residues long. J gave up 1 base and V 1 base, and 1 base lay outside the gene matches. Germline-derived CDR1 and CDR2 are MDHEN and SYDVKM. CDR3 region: CASSLLGQGNTEAFF. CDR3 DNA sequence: TGTGCCAGCAGTTTATTGGGACAGGGGAACACTGAAGCTTTCTTT. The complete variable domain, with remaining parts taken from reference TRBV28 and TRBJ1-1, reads DVKVTQSSRYLVKRTGEKVFLECVQDMDHENMFWYRQDPGLGLRLIYFSYDVKMKEKGDIPEGYSVSREKKERFSLILESASTNQTSMYLCASSLLGQGNTEAFFGQGTRLTVV.

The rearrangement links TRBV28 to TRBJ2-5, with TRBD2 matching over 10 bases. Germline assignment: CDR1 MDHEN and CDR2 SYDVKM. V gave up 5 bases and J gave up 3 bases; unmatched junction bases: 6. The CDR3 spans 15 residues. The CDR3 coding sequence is TGTGCCAGCAGTAGTCCCGGGACTAGCGAAGAGACCCAGTACTTC. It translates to CASSSPGTSEETQYF.

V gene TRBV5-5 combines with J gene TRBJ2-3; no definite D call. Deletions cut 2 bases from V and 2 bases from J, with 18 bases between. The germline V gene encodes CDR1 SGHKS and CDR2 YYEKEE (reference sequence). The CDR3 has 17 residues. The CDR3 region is CASSLFLSVLPTDTQYF. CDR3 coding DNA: TGTGCCAGCAGCTTATTCCTTTCGGTCCTCCCCACAGATACGCAGTATTTT.

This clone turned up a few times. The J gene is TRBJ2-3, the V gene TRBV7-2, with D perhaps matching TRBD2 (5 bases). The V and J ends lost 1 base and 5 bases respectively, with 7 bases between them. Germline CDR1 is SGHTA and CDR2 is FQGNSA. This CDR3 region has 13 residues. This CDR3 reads CASSLESGDTQYF. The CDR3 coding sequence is TGTGCCAGCAGCTTAGAAAGCGGAGATACGCAGTATTTT.

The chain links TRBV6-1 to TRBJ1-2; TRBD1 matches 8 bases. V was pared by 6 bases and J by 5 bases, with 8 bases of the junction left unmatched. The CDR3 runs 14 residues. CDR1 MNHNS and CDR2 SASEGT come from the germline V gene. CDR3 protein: CASSPTGTGYGYTF. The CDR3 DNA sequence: TGTGCCAGCAGCCCCACCGGGACAGGTTATGGCTACACCTTC.

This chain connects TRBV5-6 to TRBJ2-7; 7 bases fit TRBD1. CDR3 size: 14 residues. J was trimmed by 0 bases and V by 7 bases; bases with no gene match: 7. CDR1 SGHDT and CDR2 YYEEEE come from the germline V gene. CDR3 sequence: CASVDRRSSYEQYF. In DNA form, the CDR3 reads TGTGCCAGCGTGGACAGGCGAAGCTCCTACGAGCAGTACTTC.

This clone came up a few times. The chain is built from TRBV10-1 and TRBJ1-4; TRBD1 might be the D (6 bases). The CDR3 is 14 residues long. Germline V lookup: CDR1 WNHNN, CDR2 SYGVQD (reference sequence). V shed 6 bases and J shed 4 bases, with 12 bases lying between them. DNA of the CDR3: TGCGCCAGCAGCAAGGGGGAGGGTAATGAAAAACTGTTTTTT. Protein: CASSKGEGNEKLFF.

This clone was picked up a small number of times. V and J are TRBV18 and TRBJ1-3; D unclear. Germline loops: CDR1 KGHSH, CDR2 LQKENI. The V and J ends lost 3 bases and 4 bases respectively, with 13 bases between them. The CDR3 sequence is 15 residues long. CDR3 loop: CASSPSEAFGNTIYF. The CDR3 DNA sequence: TGTGCCAGCTCACCTTCTGAAGCCTTCGGAAACACCATATATTTT.

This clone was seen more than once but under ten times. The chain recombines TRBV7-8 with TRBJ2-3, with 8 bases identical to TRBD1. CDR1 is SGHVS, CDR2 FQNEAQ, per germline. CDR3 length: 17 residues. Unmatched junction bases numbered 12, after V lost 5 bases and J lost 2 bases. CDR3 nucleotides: TGTGCCAGCAGCCTGGGACGGACAGGGTACTCCACAGATACGCAGTATTTT. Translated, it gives CASSLGRTGYSTDTQYF.

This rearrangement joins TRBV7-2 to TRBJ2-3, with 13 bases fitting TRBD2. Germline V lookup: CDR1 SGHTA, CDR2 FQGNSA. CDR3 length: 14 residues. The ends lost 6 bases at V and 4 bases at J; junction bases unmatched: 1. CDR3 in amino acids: CASRGLAGPDTQYF. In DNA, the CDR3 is TGTGCCAGCAGGGGACTAGCGGGGCCAGATACGCAGTATTTT.

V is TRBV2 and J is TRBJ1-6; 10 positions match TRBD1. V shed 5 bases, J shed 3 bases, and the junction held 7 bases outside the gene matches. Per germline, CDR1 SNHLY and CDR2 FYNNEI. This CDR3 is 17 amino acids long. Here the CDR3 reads CASSTGTGEGYNSPLHF. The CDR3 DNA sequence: TGTGCCAGCAGTACCGGGACAGGGGAAGGCTATAATTCACCCCTCCACTTT. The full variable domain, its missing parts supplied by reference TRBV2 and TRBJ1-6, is EPEVTQTPSHQVTQMGQEVILRCVPISNHLYFYWYRQILGQKVEFLVSFYNNEISEKSEIFDDQFSVERPDGSNFTLKIRSTKLEDSAMYFCASSTGTGEGYNSPLHFGNGTRLTVT.

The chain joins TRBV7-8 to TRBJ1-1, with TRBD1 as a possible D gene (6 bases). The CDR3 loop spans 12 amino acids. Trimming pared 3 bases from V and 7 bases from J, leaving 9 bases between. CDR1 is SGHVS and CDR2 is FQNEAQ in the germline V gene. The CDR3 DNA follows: TGTGCCAGCAGCTTCACAGGGAATGAAGCTTTCTTT. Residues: CASSFTGNEAFF.

The CDR3 nucleotides read TGTGCCAGCACCAAAAACAGGGGCAGCTCCTACGAGCAGTACTTC. Residues: CASTKNRGSSYEQYF. The V gene is TRBV7-8, the J gene TRBJ2-7; TRBD1 aligns across 7 bases. CDR1 is SGHVS and CDR2 is FQNEAQ in the germline V gene. J was trimmed by 0 bases and V by 7 bases; bases with no gene match: 9. The CDR3 consists of 15 residues.

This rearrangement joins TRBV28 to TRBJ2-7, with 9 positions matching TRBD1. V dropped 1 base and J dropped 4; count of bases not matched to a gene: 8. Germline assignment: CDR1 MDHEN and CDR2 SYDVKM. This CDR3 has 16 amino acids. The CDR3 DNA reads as TGTGCCAGCAGTTTATCCTCACAGGGGGCTAGATACGAGCAGTACTTC. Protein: CASSLSSQGARYEQYF.

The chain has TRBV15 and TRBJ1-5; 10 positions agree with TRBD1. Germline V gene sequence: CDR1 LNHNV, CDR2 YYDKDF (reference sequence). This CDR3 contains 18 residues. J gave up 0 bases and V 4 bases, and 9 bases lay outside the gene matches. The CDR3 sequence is CATSKGGQGVGSNQPQHF. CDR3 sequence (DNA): TGTGCCACCAGCAAAGGAGGACAGGGGGTGGGTAGCAATCAGCCCCAGCATTTT. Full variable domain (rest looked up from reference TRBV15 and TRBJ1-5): DAMVIQNPRYQVTQFGKPVTLSCSQTLNHNVMYWYQQKSSQAPKLLFHYYDKDFNNEADTPDNFQSRRPNTSFCFLDIRSPGLGDTAMYLCATSKGGQGVGSNQPQHFGDGTRLSIL.

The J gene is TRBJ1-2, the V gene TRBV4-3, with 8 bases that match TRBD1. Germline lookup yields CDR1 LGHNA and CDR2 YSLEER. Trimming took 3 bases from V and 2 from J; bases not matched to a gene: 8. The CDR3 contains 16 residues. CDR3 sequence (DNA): TGCGCCAGCAGCCAGAAGGCGTCAGGGGGCAACTATGGCTACACCTTC. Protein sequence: CASSQKASGGNYGYTF.

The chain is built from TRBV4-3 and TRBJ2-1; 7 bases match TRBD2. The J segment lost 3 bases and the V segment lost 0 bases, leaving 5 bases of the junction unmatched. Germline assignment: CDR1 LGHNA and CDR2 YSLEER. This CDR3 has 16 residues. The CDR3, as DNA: TGCGCCAGCAGCCAAGAGACGGGGGGACGCTACAATGAGCAGTTCTTC. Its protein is CASSQETGGRYNEQFF.

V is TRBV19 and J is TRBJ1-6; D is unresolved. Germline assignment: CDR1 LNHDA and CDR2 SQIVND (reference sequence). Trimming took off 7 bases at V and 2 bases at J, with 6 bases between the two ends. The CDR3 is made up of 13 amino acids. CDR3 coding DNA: TGTGCCAGTACGAGGACCTATAATTCACCCCTCCACTTT. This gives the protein CASTRTYNSPLHF. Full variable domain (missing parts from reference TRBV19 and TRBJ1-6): DGGITQSPKYLFRKEGQNVTLSCEQNLNHDAMYWYRQDPGQGLRLIYYSQIVNDFQKGDIAEGYSVSREKKESFPLTVTSAQKNPTAFYLCASTRTYNSPLHFGNGTRLTVT.

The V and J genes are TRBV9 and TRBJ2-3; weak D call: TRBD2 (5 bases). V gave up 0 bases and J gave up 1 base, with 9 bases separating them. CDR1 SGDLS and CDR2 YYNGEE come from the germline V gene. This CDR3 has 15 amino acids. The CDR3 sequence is CASSVAPRGTDTQYF. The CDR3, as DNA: TGTGCCAGCAGCGTAGCCCCGAGGGGCACAGATACGCAGTATTTT.

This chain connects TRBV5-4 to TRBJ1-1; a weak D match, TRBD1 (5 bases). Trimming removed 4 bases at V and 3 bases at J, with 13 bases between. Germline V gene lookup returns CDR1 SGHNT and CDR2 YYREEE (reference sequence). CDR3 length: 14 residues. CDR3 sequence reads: CASSVTAVDTEAFF. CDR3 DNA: TGTGCCAGCAGCGTGACAGCTGTTGACACTGAAGCTTTCTTT.